This TCR beta chain is from a study of cytomegalovirus exposure and HLA in healthy donors. Findings and limits, study-wide: A later analysis reportedly found that, within productive TCRs, an Asian-associated ancestry cluster had fewer N-insertions than the mean observed across the approximately 660 donors. It emerged from a later analysis that several of the most significant clusters appeared to be linked to common viral pathogens. Being indistinguishable, some V segments were excluded, TRBV6-2 and TRBV6-3 among them.

This clone occurred once. Its antigen is still unknown. Primers included in the PCR were 60 Vbeta and 13 Jbeta primers. Assay: immunoSEQ multiplex PCR; the TCRdb copy retains only in-frame clones and omits some. This table has about 150,000 clones, 65% to 85% appearing once. The V gene end was trimmed by 3 bases and the J gene end by 7 bases; junction bases not matched to a gene: 3. This CDR3 region has 15 residues. Germline V gives CDR1 SGHTA, CDR2 FQGTGA. The TCR comes from a man between 18 and 29 years old in good health and CMV-seronegative. This sequence joins TRBV7-3 and TRBJ2-2; 12 positions agree with TRBD2. The specimen was PBMCs. CDR3 protein: CASSFSSGGVGELFF. In DNA, the CDR3 is TGTGCCAGCAGCTTCTCTAGCGGGGGGGTCGGGGAGCTGTTTTTT.